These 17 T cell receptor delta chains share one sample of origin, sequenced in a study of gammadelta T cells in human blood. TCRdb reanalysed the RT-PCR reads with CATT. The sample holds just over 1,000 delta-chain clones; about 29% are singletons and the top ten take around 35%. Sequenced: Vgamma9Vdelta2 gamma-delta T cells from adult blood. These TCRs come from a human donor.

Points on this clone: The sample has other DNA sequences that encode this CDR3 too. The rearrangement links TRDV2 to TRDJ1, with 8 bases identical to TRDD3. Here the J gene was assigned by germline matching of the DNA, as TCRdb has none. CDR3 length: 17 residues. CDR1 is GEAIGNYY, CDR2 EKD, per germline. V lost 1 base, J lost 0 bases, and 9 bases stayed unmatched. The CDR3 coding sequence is TGTGCCTGTGACACTTTATCTGGGGGAGAGTACACCGATAAACTCATCTTT. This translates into CACDTLSGGEYTDKLIF.

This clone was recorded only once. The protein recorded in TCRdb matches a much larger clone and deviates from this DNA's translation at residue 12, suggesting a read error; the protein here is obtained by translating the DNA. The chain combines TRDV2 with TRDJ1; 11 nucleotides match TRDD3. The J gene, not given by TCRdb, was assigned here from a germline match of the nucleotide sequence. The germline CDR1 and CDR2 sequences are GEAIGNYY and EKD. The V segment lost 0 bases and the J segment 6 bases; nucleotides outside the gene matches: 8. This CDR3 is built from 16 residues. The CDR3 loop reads CACDTVGDTGGHKLIF. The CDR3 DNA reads TGTGCCTGTGACACCGTGGGGGATACGGGGGGCCATAAACTCATCTTT.

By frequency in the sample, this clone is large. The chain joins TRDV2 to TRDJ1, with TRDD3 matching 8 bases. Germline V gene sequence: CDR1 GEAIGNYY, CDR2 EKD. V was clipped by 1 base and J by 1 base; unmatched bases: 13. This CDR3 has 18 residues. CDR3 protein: CACDTVSGTGGVTDKLIF. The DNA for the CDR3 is TGTGCCTGTGACACGGTTTCTGGAACTGGGGGGGTCACCGATAAACTCATCTTT.

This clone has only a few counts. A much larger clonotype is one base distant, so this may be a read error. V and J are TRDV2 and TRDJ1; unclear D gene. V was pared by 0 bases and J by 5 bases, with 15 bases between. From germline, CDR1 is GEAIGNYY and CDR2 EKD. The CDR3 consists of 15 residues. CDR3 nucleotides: TGTGCCTGTGACACCGTTTCCCAAAGGAGAGATAAACTCATCTTT. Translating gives CACDTVSQRRDKLIF.

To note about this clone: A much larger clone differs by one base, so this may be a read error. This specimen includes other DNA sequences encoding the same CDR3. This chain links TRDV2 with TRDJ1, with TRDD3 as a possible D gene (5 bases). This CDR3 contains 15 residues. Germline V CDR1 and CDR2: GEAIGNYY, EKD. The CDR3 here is CACDGMGSYTDKLIF. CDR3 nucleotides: TGTGCCTGTGACGGAATGGGGTCTTACACTGATAAACTCATCTTT.

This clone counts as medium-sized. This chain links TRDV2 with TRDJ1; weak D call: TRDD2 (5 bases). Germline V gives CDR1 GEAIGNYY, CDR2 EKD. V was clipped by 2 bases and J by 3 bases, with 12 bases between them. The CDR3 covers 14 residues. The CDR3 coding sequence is TGTGCCTGTGACAGCCTCCTAAATGCCGATAAACTCATCTTT. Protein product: CACDSLLNADKLIF.

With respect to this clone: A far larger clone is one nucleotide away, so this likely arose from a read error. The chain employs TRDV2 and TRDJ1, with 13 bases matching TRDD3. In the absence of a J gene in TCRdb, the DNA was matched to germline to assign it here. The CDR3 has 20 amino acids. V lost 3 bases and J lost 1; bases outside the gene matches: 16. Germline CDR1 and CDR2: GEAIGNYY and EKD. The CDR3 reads CACDPVSPTGGYEGTDKLIF. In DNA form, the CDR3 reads TGTGCCTGTGACCCCGTTTCCCCGACTGGGGGATACGAGGGCACCGATAAACTCATCTTT.

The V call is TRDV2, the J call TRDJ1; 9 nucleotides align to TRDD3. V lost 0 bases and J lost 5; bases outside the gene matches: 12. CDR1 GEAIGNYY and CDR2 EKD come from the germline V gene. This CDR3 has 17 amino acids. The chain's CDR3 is CACDTVGSAGGLDKLIF. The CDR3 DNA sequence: TGTGCCTGTGACACCGTAGGGTCTGCTGGGGGATTAGATAAACTCATCTTT.

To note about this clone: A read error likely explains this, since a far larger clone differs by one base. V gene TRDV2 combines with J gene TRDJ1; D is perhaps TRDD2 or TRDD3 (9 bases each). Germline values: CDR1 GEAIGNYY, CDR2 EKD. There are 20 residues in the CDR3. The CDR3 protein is CARDGLPTSTGGTYTDKLIF. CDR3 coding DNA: TGTGCCCGTGACGGCCTTCCTACGAGTACTGGGGGAACGTACACCGATAAACTCATCTTT.

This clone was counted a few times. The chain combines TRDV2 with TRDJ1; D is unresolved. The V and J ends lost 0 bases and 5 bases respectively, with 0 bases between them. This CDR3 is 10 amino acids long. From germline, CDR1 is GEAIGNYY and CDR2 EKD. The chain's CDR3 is CACDTDKLIF. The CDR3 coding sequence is TGTGCCTGTGACACCGATAAACTCATCTTT.

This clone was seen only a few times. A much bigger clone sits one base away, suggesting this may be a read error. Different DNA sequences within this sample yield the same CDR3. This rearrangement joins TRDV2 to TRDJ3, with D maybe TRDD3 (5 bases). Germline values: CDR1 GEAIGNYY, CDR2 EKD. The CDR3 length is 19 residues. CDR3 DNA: TGTGCCTGTGACACCGGAGGGGTACTGAGCTCCTGGGACACTCGACAGATGTTTTTC. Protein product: CACDTGGVLSSWDTRQMFF.

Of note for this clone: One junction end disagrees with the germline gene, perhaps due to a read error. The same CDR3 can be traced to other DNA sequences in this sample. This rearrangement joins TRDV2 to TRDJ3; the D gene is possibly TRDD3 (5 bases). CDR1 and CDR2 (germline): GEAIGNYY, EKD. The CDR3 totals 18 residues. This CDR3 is CACDTVRASSWDTRQMFF. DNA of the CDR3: TGTGCCTGTGACACCGTCCGGGCTAGCTCCTGGGACACACGACAGATGTTTTTC.

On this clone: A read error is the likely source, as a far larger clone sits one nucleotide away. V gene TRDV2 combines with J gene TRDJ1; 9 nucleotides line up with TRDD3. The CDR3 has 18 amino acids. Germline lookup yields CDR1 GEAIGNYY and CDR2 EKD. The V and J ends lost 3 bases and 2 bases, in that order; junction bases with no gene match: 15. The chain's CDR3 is CACDPVRGDTLRTDKLIF. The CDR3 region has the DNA TGTGCCTGTGACCCTGTACGGGGGGATACCCTCCGAACCGATAAACTCATCTTT.

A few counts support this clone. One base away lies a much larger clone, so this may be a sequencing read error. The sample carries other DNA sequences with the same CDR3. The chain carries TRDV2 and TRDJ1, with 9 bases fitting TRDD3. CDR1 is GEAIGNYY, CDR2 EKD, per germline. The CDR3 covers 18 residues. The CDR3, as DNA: TGTGCCTGTGACAACGTGCCTGGGGGATTCCCGTACACTGATAAACTCATCTTT. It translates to CACDNVPGGFPYTDKLIF.

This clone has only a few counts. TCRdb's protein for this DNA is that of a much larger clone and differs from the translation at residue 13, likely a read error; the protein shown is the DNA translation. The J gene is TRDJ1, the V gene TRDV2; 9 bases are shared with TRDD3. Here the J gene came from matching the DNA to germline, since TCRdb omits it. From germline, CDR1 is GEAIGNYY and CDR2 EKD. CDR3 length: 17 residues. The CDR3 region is CACKKLGDGEYTNKLIF. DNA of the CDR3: TGTGCCTGTAAGAAACTGGGGGACGGGGAGTACACCAATAAACTCATCTTT.

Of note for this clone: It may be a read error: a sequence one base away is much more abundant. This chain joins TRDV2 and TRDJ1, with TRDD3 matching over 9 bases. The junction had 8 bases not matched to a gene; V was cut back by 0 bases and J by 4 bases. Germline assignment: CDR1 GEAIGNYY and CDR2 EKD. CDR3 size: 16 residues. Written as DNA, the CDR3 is TGTGCCTGTGACACCGTGGGGGATATGGGGGGCGATAAACTCATCTTT. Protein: CACDTVGDMGGDKLIF.

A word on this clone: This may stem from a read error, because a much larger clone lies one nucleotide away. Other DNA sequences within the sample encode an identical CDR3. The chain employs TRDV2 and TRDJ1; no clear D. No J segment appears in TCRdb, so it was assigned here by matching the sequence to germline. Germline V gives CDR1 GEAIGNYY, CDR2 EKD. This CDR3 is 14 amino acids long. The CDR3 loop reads CACDTVSYTDKLIF. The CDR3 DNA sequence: TGTGCCTGTGACACCGTGAGCTACACAGATAAACTCATCTTT.